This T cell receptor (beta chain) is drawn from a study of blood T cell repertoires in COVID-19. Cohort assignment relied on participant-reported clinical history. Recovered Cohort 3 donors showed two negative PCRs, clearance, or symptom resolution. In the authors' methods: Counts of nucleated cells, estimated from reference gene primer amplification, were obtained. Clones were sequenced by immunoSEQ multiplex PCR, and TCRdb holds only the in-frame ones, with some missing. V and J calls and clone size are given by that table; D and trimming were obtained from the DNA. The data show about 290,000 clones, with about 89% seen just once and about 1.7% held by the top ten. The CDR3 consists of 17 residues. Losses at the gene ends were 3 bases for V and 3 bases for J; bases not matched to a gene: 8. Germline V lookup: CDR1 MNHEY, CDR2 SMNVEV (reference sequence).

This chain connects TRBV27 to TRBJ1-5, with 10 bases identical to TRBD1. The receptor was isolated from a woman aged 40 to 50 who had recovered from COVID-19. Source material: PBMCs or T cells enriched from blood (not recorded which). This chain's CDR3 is CASSLWGGTGDNQPQHF. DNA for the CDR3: TGTGCCAGCAGTTTGTGGGGGGGGACAGGGGACAATCAGCCCCAGCATTTT.